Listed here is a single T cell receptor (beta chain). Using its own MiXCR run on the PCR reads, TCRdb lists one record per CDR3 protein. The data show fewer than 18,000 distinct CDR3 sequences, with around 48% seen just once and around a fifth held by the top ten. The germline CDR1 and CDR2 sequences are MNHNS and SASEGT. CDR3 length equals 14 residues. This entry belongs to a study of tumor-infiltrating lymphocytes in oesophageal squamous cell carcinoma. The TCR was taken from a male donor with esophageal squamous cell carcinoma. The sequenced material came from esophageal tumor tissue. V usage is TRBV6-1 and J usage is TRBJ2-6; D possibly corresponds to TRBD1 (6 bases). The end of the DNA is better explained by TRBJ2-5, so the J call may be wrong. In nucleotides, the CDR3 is TGTGCCAGCAGTGCCACAGGGTCGTCGAAGACCCAGTACTTC. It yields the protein CASSATGSSKTQYF.